The 2 T cell receptor beta chains below were found in one sample sequenced in a study of T cell changes during pregnancy in multiple sclerosis. This table comes from immunoSEQ multiplex PCR, and its TCRdb copy is limited to in-frame clones, with some not included. Of approximately 50,000 clones in the sample, roughly 92% were seen once. The sequencing here drew on CD4+ T cells from peripheral blood mononuclear cells, taken in the third trimester of pregnancy. These receptors all come from a female donor with multiple sclerosis, enrolled in a pregnancy study.

The chain combines TRBV5-1 with TRBJ2-3, with 10 bases matching TRBD2. The germline gives CDR1 SGHRS, CDR2 YFSETQ. V dropped 4 bases and J dropped 1; count of bases not matched to a gene: 6. This CDR3 contains 16 residues. The chain's CDR3 is CASSSWTSGGTDTQYF. CDR3 DNA: TGCGCCAGCAGCAGCTGGACTAGCGGAGGCACAGATACGCAGTATTTT.

The J gene is TRBJ2-3, the V gene TRBV27; 14 nucleotides match TRBD2. The CDR3 has 16 residues. The V gene end was trimmed by 2 bases and the J gene end by 3 bases; junction bases not matched to a gene: 1. The germline V gene has CDR1 MNHEY and CDR2 SMNVEV (reference sequence). CDR3 nucleotide sequence: TGTGCCAGCAGTTTACGGACTAGCGGGAGGACAGATACGCAGTATTTT. This encodes CASSLRTSGRTDTQYF.